This passage covers 25 T cell receptor beta chains from one sample sequenced in a study of T cell repertoires in cytomegalovirus infection. TCRdb re-called the reads through MiXCR, storing one row per CDR3 protein. The table has hundreds of thousands of distinct CDR3 sequences, 42% seen once. These receptors are not linked to any known antigen. The specimen was cultured PBMCs, collected from culture after CMV antigen stimulation. The receptors stem from a human donor in good health (CMV status not recorded). Some clones in this sample may be carry-over from other donors' samples.

V gene TRBV12-5 combines with J gene TRBJ1-2, with D possibly matching TRBD1 (5 bases). Germline V gene data show CDR1 as LGHNT and CDR2 as FRNRAP. Trimming left V 2 bases short and J 4 bases short, with 11 bases between. The CDR3 runs 14 residues. CDR3 protein: CASGLNGAVYGYTF. The CDR3 nucleotides are TGTGCTAGTGGTTTGAATGGGGCGGTCTATGGCTACACCTTC.

The V call is TRBV20-1, the J call TRBJ1-5; 7 bases agree with TRBD1. Germline CDR1 DFQATT, CDR2 SNEGSKA (reference sequence). V dropped 3 bases and J dropped 7; count of bases not matched to a gene: 9. The CDR3 totals 14 residues. The CDR3 spells CSASGQAPSQPQHF. The CDR3 coding sequence is TGCAGTGCTAGTGGACAGGCTCCATCCCAGCCCCAGCATTTT.

This clonotype came up once. The V gene is TRBV12-3 or TRBV12-4, the J gene TRBJ2-1; D gene unclear. CDR3 length: 13 residues. Trimming left V 6 bases short and J 8 bases short, with 14 bases between. CDR3 DNA sequence: TGTGCCAGCAGCCTCGACCCTGGCCATGAGCAGTTCTTC. This encodes CASSLDPGHEQFF.

This clonotype came up a few times. The chain is built from TRBV12-3 or TRBV12-4 and TRBJ1-1; D not resolved. The CDR3 consists of 15 residues. The ends were cut back, 3 bases at V and 1 base at J, with 12 bases in the middle. The CDR3 DNA follows: TGTGCCAGCAGTTTTTCGGTCGCAGCGAACACTGAAGCTTTCTTT. Translating it yields CASSFSVAANTEAFF.

V and J are TRBV12-3 or TRBV12-4 and TRBJ2-3; possibly TRBD2 for D (6 bases). The V gene lost 4 bases and the J gene lost 0 bases, with 8 bases spanning the gap. This CDR3 has 14 residues. The DNA for the CDR3 is TGTGCCAGCAGTTGGAGGGAAAGCACAGATACGCAGTATTTT. Protein sequence: CASSWRESTDTQYF.

V is TRBV4-1 and J is TRBJ2-2; 10 bases match TRBD2. Germline CDR1 and CDR2: MGHRA and YSYEKL. V shed 0 bases and J 5 bases; nucleotides not matched to a gene: 6. CDR3 length: 17 amino acids. The CDR3 region is CASSQEGEREGTGELFF. Written as DNA, the CDR3 is TGCGCCAGCAGCCAAGAAGGAGAGCGGGAGGGGACCGGGGAGCTGTTTTTT.

This clonotype was seen more than once but under ten times. This chain joins TRBV7-6 and TRBJ2-3, with D maybe TRBD2 (5 bases). This CDR3 is built from 16 residues. Trimming took off 5 bases at V and 1 base at J, with 16 bases between the two ends. Germline V CDR1 and CDR2: SGHVS, FNYEAQ. CDR3 sequence (DNA): TGTGCCAGCAGCCCTCGTGTAGGAGGAGGCACAGATACGCAGTATTTT. This encodes CASSPRVGGGTDTQYF. Combining the CDR3 with reference TRBV7-6 and TRBJ2-3 gives the whole variable domain GAGVSQSPRYKVTKRGQDVALRCDPISGHVSLYWYRQALGQGPEFLTYFNYEAQQDKSGLPNDRFSAERPEGSISTLTIQRTEQRDSAMYRCASSPRVGGGTDTQYFGPGTRLTVL.

V is TRBV5-1 and J is TRBJ2-1; TRBD2 matches at 10 bases. CDR1 and CDR2 from the germline V gene are SGHRS and YFSETQ. The ends lost 4 bases at V and 7 bases at J; junction bases unmatched: 5. CDR3 length: 14 amino acids. The CDR3 DNA is TGCGCCAGCAGCGCTAGCGGGGGATTAAATGAGCAGTTCTTC. Residues: CASSASGGLNEQFF.

The chain joins TRBV6-1 to TRBJ2-7; D may be TRBD1 or TRBD2 (5 bases each). The CDR3 consists of 14 residues. Trimming took 0 bases from V and 2 from J, leaving 8 bases between them. CDR1 MNHNS and CDR2 SASEGT come from the germline V gene. The CDR3 loop is CASSEARGPYEQYF. CDR3 DNA: TGTGCCAGCAGTGAAGCAAGGGGACCCTACGAGCAGTACTTC.

This rearrangement joins TRBV7-8 to TRBJ2-2; TRBD1 aligns across 10 bases. Germline V gene sequence: CDR1 SGHVS, CDR2 FQNEAQ. The V and J ends lost 1 base and 5 bases, in that order; junction bases with no gene match: 7. CDR3 size: 17 residues. CDR3 nucleotide sequence: TGTGCCAGCAGCTTAGGAGAGGGACAGGGGAAGACCGGGGAGCTGTTTTTT. Translated, it gives CASSLGEGQGKTGELFF.

This clonotype occurred a few times. The genes are TRBV6-6 and TRBJ2-7; 9 bases are a match to TRBD1. The CDR3 has 16 residues. Germline V gene sequence: CDR1 MNHNY, CDR2 SVGAGI (reference sequence). J was trimmed by 3 bases and V by 2 bases; bases with no gene match: 8. This chain's CDR3 is CASSYGSGTGNYEQYF. CDR3 DNA: TGTGCCAGCAGTTACGGATCCGGGACAGGGAACTACGAGCAGTACTTC.

This chain links TRBV19 with TRBJ1-1, with 9 bases matching TRBD1. Germline CDR1 and CDR2: LNHDA and SQIVND (reference sequence). The CDR3 runs 15 residues. The junction had 4 bases not matched to a gene; V was cut back by 5 bases and J by 0 bases. CDR3 amino acids: CASSGQGPMNTEAFF. The CDR3 DNA follows: TGTGCCAGTAGTGGACAGGGGCCGATGAACACTGAAGCTTTCTTT. The full variable domain, in which reference TRBV19 and TRBJ1-1 provide the parts outside the CDR3, is DGGITQSPKYLFRKEGQNVTLSCEQNLNHDAMYWYRQDPGQGLRLIYYSQIVNDFQKGDIAEGYSVSREKKESFPLTVTSAQKNPTAFYLCASSGQGPMNTEAFFGQGTRLTVV.

This chain uses TRBV7-2 with TRBJ2-7, with D possibly TRBD2 on 6 matching bases. Germline V gives CDR1 SGHTA, CDR2 FQGNSA. The germline V and J ends were trimmed by 5 bases and 0 bases, with 14 bases remaining between them. This CDR3 is 15 amino acids long. The CDR3: CASSKTGLSSYEQYF. The CDR3 DNA follows: TGTGCCAGCAGCAAAACGGGACTGAGCTCCTACGAGCAGTACTTC. Together with reference TRBV7-2 and TRBJ2-7, the CDR3 gives the full variable domain: GAGVSQSPSNKVTEKGKDVELRCDPISGHTALYWYRQSLGQGLEFLIYFQGNSAPDKSGLPSDRFSAERTGGSVSTLTIQRTQQEDSAVYLCASSKTGLSSYEQYFGPGTRLTVT.

In this sample, this clonotype turned up a few times. In nucleotides, the CDR3 is TGCGCCAGCAGCCCGCGGACGGTTGCCGTCACTGAAGCTTTCTTT. It encodes CASSPRTVAVTEAFF. The chain joins TRBV5-1 to TRBJ1-1, with D unresolved. CDR3 size: 15 residues. CDR1 is SGHRS and CDR2 is YFSETQ in the germline V gene. V lost 4 bases to trimming and J lost 4 bases, with 17 bases between them.

The chain recombines TRBV4-1 with TRBJ2-3; 7 bases match TRBD2. Germline V gives CDR1 MGHRA, CDR2 YSYEKL. V lost 0 bases and J lost 1; bases outside the gene matches: 4. CDR3 length equals 16 residues. The CDR3 DNA is TGCGCCAGCAGCCAAGATGGGAGGGGAGGCACAGATACGCAGTATTTT. Its translation: CASSQDGRGGTDTQYF.

The chain couples TRBV6-6 to TRBJ2-2; maybe TRBD1 (5 bases). Trimming removed 4 bases at V and 0 bases at J, with 9 bases between. The CDR3 is made up of 15 amino acids. Germline V gene data show CDR1 as MNHNY and CDR2 as SVGAGI (reference sequence). This chain's CDR3 is CASSWQGTNTGELFF. The CDR3, as DNA: TGTGCCAGCAGTTGGCAGGGAACGAACACCGGGGAGCTGTTTTTT.

The genes are TRBV4-3 and TRBJ2-5; D might be TRBD2 (6 bases). Trimming shortened V by 5 bases and J by 2 bases, and 12 bases separated the two germline ends. The CDR3 runs 14 residues. Looked up from germline, CDR1 is LGHNA and CDR2 is YSLEER. The CDR3 DNA sequence: TGCGCCAGCAGCATGGGACTTCTGCAAGAGACCCAGTACTTC. It encodes CASSMGLLQETQYF.

The V call is TRBV7-2, the J call TRBJ1-1, with D possibly TRBD1 on 5 matching bases. This CDR3 spans 12 amino acids. V was clipped by 5 bases and J by 10 bases, with 14 bases between them. Per the germline V gene, CDR1 is SGHTA and CDR2 is FQGNSA. As DNA, the CDR3 is TGTGCCAGCAGCCCCCCAGGACAAGCAGCTTTCTTT. Residues: CASSPPGQAAFF.

In the case of this clonotype: One junction end does not reproduce the germline sequence, and a read error may be involved. In nucleotides, the CDR3 is TGTGCCAGCAGCTTGGATGACAGAAGGACAGATACGCAGTATTTT. This sequence encodes CASSLDDRRTDTQYF. V usage is TRBV5-3 and J usage is TRBJ2-3; possibly TRBD1 for D (5 bases). TRBV5-3 is designated an ORF whose function remains uncertain. The CDR3 totals 15 residues.

The chain couples TRBV10-3 to TRBJ2-7; D is uncertain. The CDR3 length is 13 residues. V was shortened by 4 bases and J by 3 bases, with 10 bases between the two germline ends. Germline lookup yields CDR1 ENHRY and CDR2 SYGVKD. The CDR3 sequence is CAISGGRDYEQYF. For the CDR3, the DNA is TGTGCCATCAGTGGAGGTAGGGACTACGAGCAGTACTTC.

This chain joins TRBV2 and TRBJ2-3, with no clear D. The germline CDR1 and CDR2 sequences are SNHLY and FYNNEI. V lost 4 bases and J lost 1, with 15 bases in between. The CDR3 has 16 amino acids. CDR3 nucleotide sequence: TGTGCCAGCAGTGCAACTGTAATACTCGGCACAGATACGCAGTATTTT. Protein: CASSATVILGTDTQYF.

The chain uses TRBV6-2 or TRBV6-3 and TRBJ2-2, with 7 bases that match TRBD1. CDR1 and CDR2 (germline): MNHEY, SVGEGT. The CDR3 spans 18 residues. Trimming at V came to 4 bases and at J to 0 bases, leaving 11 bases not matched to a gene. This chain's CDR3 is CASSFGTAPLPNTGELFF. CDR3 DNA sequence: TGTGCCAGCAGTTTCGGGACAGCCCCTCTACCGAACACCGGGGAGCTGTTTTTT.

The chain joins TRBV18 to TRBJ1-4, with unresolved D. V dropped 4 bases and J dropped 0 bases, with 9 bases sitting between them. The CDR3 covers 15 residues. The germline V gene has CDR1 KGHSH and CDR2 LQKENI. The CDR3 loop reads CASSQTSATNEKLFF. The CDR3 coding sequence is TGTGCCAGCTCACAGACATCTGCAACTAATGAAAAACTGTTTTTT.

The V gene is TRBV6-1, the J gene TRBJ2-1, with 7 bases fitting TRBD2. V was pared by 8 bases and J by 6 bases, with 7 bases of the junction left unmatched. The CDR3 totals 13 residues. Germline CDR1 is MNHNS and CDR2 is SASEGT. This CDR3 reads CASLRGMGNEQFF. CDR3 bases: TGTGCCAGCTTGCGGGGGATGGGCAATGAGCAGTTCTTC.

This clonotype was seen many times. This chain uses TRBV7-2 with TRBJ2-5; 7 nucleotides line up with TRBD2. The CDR3 spans 19 residues. V was clipped by 2 bases and J by 5 bases; unmatched bases: 20. Germline-derived CDR1 and CDR2 are SGHTA and FQGNSA. The CDR3 coding sequence is TGTGCCAGCAGCTTAATGTCCCAGGGAGGGACTTTTCGTGAGGAGACCCAGTACTTC. Protein sequence: CASSLMSQGGTFREETQYF.